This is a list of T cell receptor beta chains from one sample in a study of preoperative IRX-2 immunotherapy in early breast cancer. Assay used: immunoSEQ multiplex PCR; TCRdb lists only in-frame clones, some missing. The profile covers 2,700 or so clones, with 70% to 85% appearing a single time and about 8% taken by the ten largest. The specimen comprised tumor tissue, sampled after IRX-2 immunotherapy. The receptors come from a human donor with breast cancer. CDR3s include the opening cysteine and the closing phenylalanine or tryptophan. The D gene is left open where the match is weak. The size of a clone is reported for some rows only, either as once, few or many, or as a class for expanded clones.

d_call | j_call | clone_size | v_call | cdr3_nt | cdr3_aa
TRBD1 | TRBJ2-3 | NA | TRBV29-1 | TGCAGCGTTGCTAGTTTAGGGGGCTCGGGTGTGCCGCAGTATTTT | CSVASLGGSGVPQYF
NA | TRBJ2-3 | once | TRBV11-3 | TGTGCCAGCAGCTTAGGACAGCCGACAGATACGCAGTATTTT | CASSLGQPTDTQYF
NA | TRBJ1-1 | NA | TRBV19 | TGTGCCAGTAGTAACTGGGACGGACTGTCCCGGAACACTGAAGCTTTCTTT | CASSNWDGLSRNTEAFF
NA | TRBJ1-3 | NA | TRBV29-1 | TGCAGCTGGACCGGTGGGGCTGGAAACACCATATATTTT | CSWTGGAGNTIYF
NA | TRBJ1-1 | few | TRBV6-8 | TGTGCCAGCAGTTACTCGCGCTCTGAAGCTTTCTTT | CASSYSRSEAFF
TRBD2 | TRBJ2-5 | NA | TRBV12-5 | TGTGCCACCCGGACTAGCGGGGGTCCACAAGAGACCCAGTACTTC | CATRTSGGPQETQYF
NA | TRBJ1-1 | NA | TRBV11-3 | TGTGCCAGCAGGAAGACCGGGAGATCCACTGAAGCTTTCTTT | CASRKTGRSTEAFF
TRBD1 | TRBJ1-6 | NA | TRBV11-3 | TGTGCCAGCAGCCAGGGACAGGGAACATGGATTTATAATTCACCCCTCCACTTT | CASSQGQGTWIYNSPLHF
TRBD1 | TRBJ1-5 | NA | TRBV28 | TGTGCCAGCAGTCAAATCCCAGGGGGCAGACAGCCCCAGCATTTT | CASSQIPGGRQPQHF
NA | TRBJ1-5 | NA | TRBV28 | TGTGCCAGCCGTCAGGGCGGGTTGGTATGGAATCAGCCCCAGCATTTT | CASRQGGLVWNQPQHF
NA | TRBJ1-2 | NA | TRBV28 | TGTGCCAGCAGCCTCCCCGGCCAGGGGCACTATGGCTACACCTTC | CASSLPGQGHYGYTF
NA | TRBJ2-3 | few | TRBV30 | TGTGCCTGGATGTGGCGGACAGATACGCAGTATTTT | CAWMWRTDTQYF
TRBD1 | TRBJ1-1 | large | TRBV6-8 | TGTGCCAGCAGTTACTCTGGGACAGGGACTGAAGCTTTCTTT | CASSYSGTGTEAFF
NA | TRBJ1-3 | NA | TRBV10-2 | TGCGCCAGCAGTGAGGCAGGTTCTTTATCTGGAAACACCATATATTTT | CASSEAGSLSGNTIYF
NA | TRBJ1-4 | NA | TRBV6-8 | TGTGCCAGCAGTTACGGGGGTATAGGTGAAAAACTGTTTTTT | CASSYGGIGEKLFF
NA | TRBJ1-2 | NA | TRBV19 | TGTGCCAGTAATCCGGACGGAAACCTCTATGGCTACACCTTC | CASNPDGNLYGYTF
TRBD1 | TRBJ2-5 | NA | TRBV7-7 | TGTGCCAGCAGCAGACAGGGGAAGTTTGAGACCCAGTACTTC | CASSRQGKFETQYF
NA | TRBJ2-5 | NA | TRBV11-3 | TGTGCCAGCAGCCAAGGGACTGAGCAAGAGACCCAGTACTTC | CASSQGTEQETQYF
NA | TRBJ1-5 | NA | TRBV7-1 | TGTGCCAGCAGTTACGACGTTTATCAGCCCCAGCATTTT | CASSYDVYQPQHF